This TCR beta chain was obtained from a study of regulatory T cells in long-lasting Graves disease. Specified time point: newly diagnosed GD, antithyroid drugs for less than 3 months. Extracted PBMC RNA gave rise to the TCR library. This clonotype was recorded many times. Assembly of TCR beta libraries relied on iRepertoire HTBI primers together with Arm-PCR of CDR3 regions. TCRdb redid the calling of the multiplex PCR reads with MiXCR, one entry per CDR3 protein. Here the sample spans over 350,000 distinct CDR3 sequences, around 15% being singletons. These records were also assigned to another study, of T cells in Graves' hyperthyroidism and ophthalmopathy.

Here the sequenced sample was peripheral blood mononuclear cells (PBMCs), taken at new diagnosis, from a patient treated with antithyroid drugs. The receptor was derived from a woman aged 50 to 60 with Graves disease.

CDR3 in amino acids: CASSSTGGLAGNNEQFF. As DNA, the CDR3 is TGTGCCAGCAGTTCAACCGGGGGACTAGCGGGAAACAATGAGCAGTTCTTC. The V gene is TRBV27, the J gene TRBJ2-1, with 13 bases lining up with TRBD2. The germline V gene encodes CDR1 MNHEY and CDR2 SMNVEV (reference sequence). J was trimmed by 5 bases and V by 4 bases; bases with no gene match: 8. The CDR3 length is 17 residues.